This T cell receptor beta chain emerged from a study of regulatory T cells in long-lasting Graves disease. This clonotype has at least ten counts. Through Arm-PCR of CDR3 regions and iRepertoire HTBI primers, TCR beta libraries were built. TCRdb processed the multiplex PCR reads anew with MiXCR; each CDR3 protein has one entry. The sample yields roughly 320,000 distinct CDR3 sequences, around 15% seen once. Documented time point: newly diagnosed GD, antithyroid drugs for less than 3 months. Preparation of the TCR library used RNA extracted from PBMCs. Clinicians diagnosed Graves' disease using American Thyroid Association guidelines. These data are also associated with another study on T cells in Graves' hyperthyroidism and ophthalmopathy. That publication notes: Most thyroid clonotypes that were expanded above 0.001 also turned up in blood.

Sequencing was performed on peripheral blood mononuclear cells (PBMCs), taken at new diagnosis, from a patient treated with antithyroid drugs. The sequence derives from a man aged 35 to 55 with Graves disease.

The CDR3 bases are TGTGCCAGCAGTGAATGGGGGGGCGGAACTGGCTACACCTTC. It yields the protein CASSEWGGGTGYTF. The V and J genes are TRBV2 and TRBJ1-2, with D maybe TRBD1 (6 bases). Trimming left V 2 bases short and J 7 bases short, with 14 bases between. Germline CDR1 SNHLY, CDR2 FYNNEI. The CDR3 is 14 residues long.